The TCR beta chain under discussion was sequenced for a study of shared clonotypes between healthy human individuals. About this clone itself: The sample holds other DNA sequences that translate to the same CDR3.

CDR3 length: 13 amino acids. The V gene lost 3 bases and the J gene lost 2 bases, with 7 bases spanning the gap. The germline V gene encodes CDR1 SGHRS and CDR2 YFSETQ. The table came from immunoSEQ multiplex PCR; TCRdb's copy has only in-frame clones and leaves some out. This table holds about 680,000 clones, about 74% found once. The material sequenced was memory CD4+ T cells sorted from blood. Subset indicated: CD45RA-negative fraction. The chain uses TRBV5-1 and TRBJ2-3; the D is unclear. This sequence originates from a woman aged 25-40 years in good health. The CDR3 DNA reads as TGCGCCAGCAGCTCACAAAACACAGATACGCAGTATTTT. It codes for CASSSQNTDTQYF.